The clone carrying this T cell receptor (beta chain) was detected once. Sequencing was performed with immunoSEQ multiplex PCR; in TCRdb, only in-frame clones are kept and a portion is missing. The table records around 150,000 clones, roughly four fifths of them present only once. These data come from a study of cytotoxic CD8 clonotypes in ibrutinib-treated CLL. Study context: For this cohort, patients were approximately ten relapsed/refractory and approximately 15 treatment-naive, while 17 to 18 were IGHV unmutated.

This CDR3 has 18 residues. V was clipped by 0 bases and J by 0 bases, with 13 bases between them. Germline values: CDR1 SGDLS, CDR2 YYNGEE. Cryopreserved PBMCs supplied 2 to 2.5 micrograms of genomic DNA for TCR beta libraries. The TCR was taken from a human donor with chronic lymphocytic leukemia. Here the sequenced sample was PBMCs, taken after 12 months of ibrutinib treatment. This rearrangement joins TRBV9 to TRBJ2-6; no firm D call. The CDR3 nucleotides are TGTGCCAGCAGCGTAGTTGGTAGGGTAAACTCTGGGGCCAACGTCCTGACTTTC. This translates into CASSVVGRVNSGANVLTF.